This T cell receptor beta chain was captured by sequencing in a study of blood T cell repertoires in COVID-19. Across the study: Some COVID-19 samples were acute and others convalescent; all came from the United States, Italy and Spain. The analysed material was cDNA or gDNA that came from T cells, B-cell-depleted T cells, or PBMCs.

CDR1 and CDR2 (germline): LNHDA, SQIVND (reference sequence). Deletions cut 3 bases from V and 5 bases from J, with 16 bases between. The CDR3 consists of 15 residues. How the authors handled the data: Reference gene primer amplification yielded estimated nucleated cell counts. The assay was immunoSEQ multiplex PCR, and TCRdb's table has in-frame clones only and misses some. V and J calls plus clone size are reproduced from that table; the DNA served to infer D and trimming. The repertoire holds fewer than 300,000 clones, with roughly 87% as singletons. This receptor was identified in a man younger than 30 with active or convalescent COVID-19. The sample consisted of peripheral blood. This sequence joins TRBV19 and TRBJ1-1, with D maybe TRBD1 (5 bases). The CDR3 nucleotides read TGTGCCAGTAGTATTAGAGGCAGGGTGGAGACTGAAGCTTTCTTT. Its translation is CASSIRGRVETEAFF.